The sequence of this T cell receptor (beta chain) was determined in a study of T cell repertoires in cytomegalovirus infection. In the study overall: Recently identified HLA-C-restricted CMV epitopes were used, and well-studied HLA-B-restricted CMV epitopes were used as well. CMV infection and matching HLA type were both indicated by public TCR beta signatures. Points from the study as a whole: Ex vivo responses were dominated by HLA-C-restricted CMV-specific TCR beta clonotypes. There were carriers of CMV plus the relevant HLA, and cumulative public TCR beta family frequency identified them.

Trimming left V 6 bases short and J 3 bases short, with 14 bases between. Germline assignment: CDR1 MNHEY and CDR2 SMNVEV (reference sequence). The CDR3 runs to 15 residues. This clonotype was found a few times. The antigen remains unidentified. One entry per CDR3 protein, called by TCRdb with MiXCR from the reads. The sample consists of under 850,000 distinct CDR3 sequences, around 32% of them appearing once. Sample: cultured PBMCs, taken from culture after CMV antigen stimulation. This chain connects TRBV27 to TRBJ2-2; D could derive from TRBD1 or TRBD2 (5 bases each). The clonotype originates from a human donor in good health (CMV status not recorded). Some clones in this sample may be carry-over from other donors' samples. The CDR3 bases are TGTGCCAGCAGCCTAATAGGGACGGACACCGGGGAGCTGTTTTTT. It is translated as CASSLIGTDTGELFF.